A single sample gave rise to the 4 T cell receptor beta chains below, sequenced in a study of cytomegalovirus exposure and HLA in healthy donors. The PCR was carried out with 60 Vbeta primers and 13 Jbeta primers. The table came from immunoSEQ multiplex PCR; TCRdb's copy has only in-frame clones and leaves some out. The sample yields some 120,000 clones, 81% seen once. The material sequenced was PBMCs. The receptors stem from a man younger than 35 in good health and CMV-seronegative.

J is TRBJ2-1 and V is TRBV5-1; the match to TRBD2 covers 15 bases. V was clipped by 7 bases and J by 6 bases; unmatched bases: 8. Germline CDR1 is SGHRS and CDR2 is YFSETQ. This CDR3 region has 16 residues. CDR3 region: CASSGLAGGSGNEQFF. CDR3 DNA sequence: TGCGCCAGCTCCGGACTAGCGGGGGGGTCAGGCAATGAGCAGTTCTTC.

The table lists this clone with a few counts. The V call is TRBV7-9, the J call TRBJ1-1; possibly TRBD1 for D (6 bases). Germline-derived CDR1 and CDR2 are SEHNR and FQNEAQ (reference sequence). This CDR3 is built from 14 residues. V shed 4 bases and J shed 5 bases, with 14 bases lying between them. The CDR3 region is CASSSSGVGTEAFF. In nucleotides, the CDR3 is TGTGCCAGCAGCTCATCAGGGGTGGGAACTGAAGCTTTCTTT.

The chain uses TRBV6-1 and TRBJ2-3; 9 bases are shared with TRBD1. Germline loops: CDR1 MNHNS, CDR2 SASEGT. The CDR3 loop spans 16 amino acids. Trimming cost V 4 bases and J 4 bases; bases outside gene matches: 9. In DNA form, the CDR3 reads TGTGCCAGCAGTGCCGGGACAGGGTCGGGCGCAGATACGCAGTATTTT. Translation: CASSAGTGSGADTQYF.

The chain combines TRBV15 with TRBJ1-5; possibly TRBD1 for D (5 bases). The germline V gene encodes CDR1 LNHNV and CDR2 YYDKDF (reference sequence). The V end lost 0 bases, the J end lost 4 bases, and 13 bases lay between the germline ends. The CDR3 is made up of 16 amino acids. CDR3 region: CATSRDRGLENQPQHF. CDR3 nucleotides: TGTGCCACCAGCAGAGATAGGGGCCTAGAAAATCAGCCCCAGCATTTT.